The subject of this entry is one T cell receptor (beta chain). Its antigen is unknown. V was trimmed by 4 bases and J by 5 bases, leaving 17 bases between them. CDR3 length: 15 residues. Germline CDR1 and CDR2: SNHLY and FYNNEI. The data were obtained in a study of neurological immune-mediated disorders. Whole-study results and caveats: The most TCR clonal expansion was seen in HTLV-1-associated myelopathy, and the least was seen in multiple sclerosis, which fell below healthy controls.

A single run covered 15-18 subjects with over 160 million TCR-beta sequences. TCRdb re-analysed the 5' RACE reads in MiXCR, keeping a single row per CDR3 protein. The sample lists 25,000 to 30,000 distinct CDR3 sequences, about 7% occurring once. PBMCs stored at -80 C, numbering 2 million, were the origin of the unsorted libraries. This TCR was sampled from a woman aged 50 to 60 in good health. The gene calls are TRBV2 and TRBJ1-1, with D tentatively TRBD1 (5 bases). The sample comprised PBMCs. The CDR3 reads CASSVWGPSGTEAFF. The DNA for the CDR3 is TGTGCCAGCAGTGTTTGGGGACCTTCGGGGACTGAAGCTTTCTTT.